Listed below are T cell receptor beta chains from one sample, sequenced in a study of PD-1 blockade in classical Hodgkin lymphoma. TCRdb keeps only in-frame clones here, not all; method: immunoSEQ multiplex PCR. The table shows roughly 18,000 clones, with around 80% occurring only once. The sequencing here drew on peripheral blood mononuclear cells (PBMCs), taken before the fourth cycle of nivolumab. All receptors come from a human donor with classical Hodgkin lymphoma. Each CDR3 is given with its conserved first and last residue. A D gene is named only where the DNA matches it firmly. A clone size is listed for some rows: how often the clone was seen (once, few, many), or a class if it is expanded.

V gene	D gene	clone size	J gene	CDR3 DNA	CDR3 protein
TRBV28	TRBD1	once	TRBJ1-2	TGTGCCAGCAAAGTCGGGAGCAGGGGGCTTTATGGCTACACCTTC	CASKVGSRGLYGYTF
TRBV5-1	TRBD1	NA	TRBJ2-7	TGCGCCAGCAGCGGACGACAGGGGCTCGAGCAGTACTTC	CASSGRQGLEQYF
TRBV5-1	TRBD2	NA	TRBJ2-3	TGCGCCAGCAGCCCCCGCGGAGCGGGGGGGTCCACGGATACGCAGTATTTT	CASSPRGAGGSTDTQYF
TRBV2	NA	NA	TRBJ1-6	TGTGCCAGCAGTGGTGTGGGGGTGAGCTCCTATAATTCACCCCTCCACTTT	CASSGVGVSSYNSPLHF
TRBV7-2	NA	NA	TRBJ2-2	TGTGCCAGCAGCTTATTTCCCGAAATCGGGGAGCTGTTTTTT	CASSLFPEIGELFF
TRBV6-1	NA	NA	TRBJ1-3	TGTGCCAGCAGTGAATTGAACACCATATATTTT	CASSELNTIYF
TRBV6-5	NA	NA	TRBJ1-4	TGTGCCAGCAGTTTATCCCCTGAAAAACTGTTTTTT	CASSLSPEKLFF
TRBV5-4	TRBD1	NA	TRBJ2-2	TGTGCCAGCAGCTTGCCGACAGGGGAGGCCGGGGAGCTGTTTTTT	CASSLPTGEAGELFF
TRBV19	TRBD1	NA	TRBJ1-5	TGTGCCAGTAGGGGGACAGGGGGACTAAATCAGCCCCAGCATTTT	CASRGTGGLNQPQHF
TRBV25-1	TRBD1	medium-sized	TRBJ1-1	TGTGCCAGCGCTACTGACAGGGCGGACACTGAAGCTTTCTTT	CASATDRADTEAFF
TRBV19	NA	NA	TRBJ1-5	TGTGCCAGTAGTTCCTCGGGGAGCTCGGGTCAGCCCCAGCATTTT	CASSSSGSSGQPQHF